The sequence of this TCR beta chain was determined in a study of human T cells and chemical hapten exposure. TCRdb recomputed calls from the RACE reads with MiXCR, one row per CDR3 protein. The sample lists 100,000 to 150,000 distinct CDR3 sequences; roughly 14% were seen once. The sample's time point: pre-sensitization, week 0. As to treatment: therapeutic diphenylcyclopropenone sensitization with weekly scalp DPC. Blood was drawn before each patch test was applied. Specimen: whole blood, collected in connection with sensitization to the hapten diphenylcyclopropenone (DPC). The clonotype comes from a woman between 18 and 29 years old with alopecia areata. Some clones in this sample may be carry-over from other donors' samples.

The CDR3 DNA follows: TGTGCCAGCAGTAAGGGGCTGCTGCAAGAGACCCAGTACTTC. Protein product: CASSKGLLQETQYF. The chain employs TRBV7-2 and TRBJ2-5; TRBD1 is a possible D gene (5 bases). This CDR3 has 14 residues. Germline V lookup: CDR1 SGHTA, CDR2 FQGNSA. V lost 6 bases and J lost 2, with 13 bases in between.